This TCR beta chain derives from a study of T-cell reconstitution after alpha-beta-depleted transplantation in children. Broader study findings: From newly produced T cells came most of the T-cell counts and diversity one year after transplant. Reportedly, roughly two months post-transplant, alpha-beta T cells arose from several hundred expanded graft clones.

Trimming took 2 bases from V and 5 from J; bases not matched to a gene: 9. This CDR3 contains 16 residues. Germline-derived CDR1 and CDR2 are MGHDK and SYGVNS. To note about this clonotype: Its antigen is still unknown.

Researchers prepared the TCRbeta library using unique molecular identifiers, the study reports. TCRdb reprocessed the PCR reads with MiXCR, giving one entry per CDR3 protein. Here the sample spans 600,000 or so distinct CDR3 sequences, 23% being singletons. The chain is built from TRBV25-1 and TRBJ2-3; TRBD1 matches 8 bases. Specimen: PBMCs, mostly from graft donor cells, collected 360 days after TCRalphabeta/CD19-depleted stem cell transplant. The TCR originated in a boy under two years old who had a stem cell transplant for acute myeloid leukemia, so the T cells may come from the graft donor. The CDR3 here is CASSEIAGGAEDTQYF. CDR3 in DNA: TGTGCCAGCAGTGAAATCGCAGGGGGCGCAGAAGATACGCAGTATTTT. Complete variable domain (other parts from reference TRBV25-1 and TRBJ2-3): EADIYQTPRYLVIGTGKKITLECSQTMGHDKMYWYQQDPGMELHLIHYSYGVNSTEKGDLSSESTVSRIRTEHFPLTLESARPSHTSQYLCASSEIAGGAEDTQYFGPGTRLTVL.